This is a list of T cell receptor beta chains from one sample in a study of cytomegalovirus exposure and HLA in healthy donors. Measured with immunoSEQ multiplex PCR; TCRdb has only the in-frame clones, and not every one. Counted here are about 110,000 clones, approximately 84% occurring once; the ten biggest clones make up about 1.8%. What was sequenced was PBMCs. The receptors originated from a man aged 40-49 years in good health and CMV-seronegative. CDR3s include the opening cysteine and the closing phenylalanine or tryptophan. The D gene is left open where the match is weak. The size entry is marked missing in some rows and otherwise reads once, few, many or a size class.

j_gene | v_gene | abundance | d_gene | CDR3aa | CDR3nt
TRBJ2-2 | TRBV2 | once | - | CASREGVGDTGELFF | TGTGCCAGCAGGGAAGGGGTAGGGGACACCGGGGAGCTGTTTTTT
TRBJ1-4 | TRBV14 | - | - | CASSQDLSWGINEKLFF | TGTGCCAGCAGCCAAGATCTTTCGTGGGGCATTAATGAAAAACTGTTTTTT
TRBJ2-2 | TRBV7-2 | - | - | CASSLGWGGRWTGELFF | TGTGCCAGCAGCTTAGGCTGGGGGGGGCGCTGGACCGGGGAGCTGTTTTTT
TRBJ2-1 | TRBV4-3 | few | - | CASSQEDPSGWSSYNEQFF | TGCGCCAGCAGCCAAGAGGACCCCAGCGGATGGAGCTCCTACAATGAGCAGTTCTTC
TRBJ2-7 | TRBV6-5 | - | - | CASRKTGTYEQYF | TGTGCCAGCAGAAAGACGGGTACCTACGAGCAGTACTTC
TRBJ2-3 | TRBV19 | - | TRBD2 | CASKSGGIRSDTQYF | TGTGCCAGTAAATCGGGGGGGATCCGCAGCGATACGCAGTATTTT
TRBJ1-2 | TRBV4-2 | - | - | CASSQDGQGGKGDYGYTF | TGTGCCAGCAGCCAAGATGGGCAAGGAGGGAAAGGGGACTATGGCTACACCTTC
TRBJ1-5 | TRBV6-5 | - | - | CASSLGGASNQPQHF | TGTGCCAGCAGCCTCGGGGGGGCGAGCAATCAGCCCCAGCATTTT
TRBJ2-2 | TRBV9 | - | - | CASSVGQTNTGELFF | TGTGCCAGCAGCGTAGGACAGACGAACACCGGGGAGCTGTTTTTT
TRBJ2-1 | TRBV2 | - | - | CASRASLGASTVFF | TGTGCCAGCAGGGCCTCTCTTGGGGCCAGCACGGTATTCTTC
TRBJ1-2 | TRBV30 | - | - | CAWSVPTGLTYGYTF | TGTGCCTGGAGTGTCCCCACCGGACTGACTTATGGCTACACCTTC
TRBJ1-4 | TRBV30 | - | - | CAWRGGFDEKLFF | TGTGCCTGGAGGGGAGGGTTTGATGAAAAACTGTTTTTT
TRBJ1-1 | TRBV28 | - | - | CASTLGGRTEAFF | TGTGCCAGCACCCTCGGGGGGAGGACTGAAGCTTTCTTT
TRBJ1-5 | TRBV5-1 | few | TRBD1 | CASSPTGGVQPQHF | TGCGCCAGCAGCCCGACAGGGGGCGTTCAGCCCCAGCATTTT
TRBJ2-3 | TRBV15 | few | TRBD2 | CATSRPSGGTTDTQYF | TGTGCCACCAGCAGACCTAGCGGGGGAACCACAGATACGCAGTATTTT
TRBJ1-6 | TRBV9 | - | - | CASSPQGLLNSPLHF | TGTGCCAGCAGCCCCCAGGGGCTGCTTAATTCACCCCTCCACTTT